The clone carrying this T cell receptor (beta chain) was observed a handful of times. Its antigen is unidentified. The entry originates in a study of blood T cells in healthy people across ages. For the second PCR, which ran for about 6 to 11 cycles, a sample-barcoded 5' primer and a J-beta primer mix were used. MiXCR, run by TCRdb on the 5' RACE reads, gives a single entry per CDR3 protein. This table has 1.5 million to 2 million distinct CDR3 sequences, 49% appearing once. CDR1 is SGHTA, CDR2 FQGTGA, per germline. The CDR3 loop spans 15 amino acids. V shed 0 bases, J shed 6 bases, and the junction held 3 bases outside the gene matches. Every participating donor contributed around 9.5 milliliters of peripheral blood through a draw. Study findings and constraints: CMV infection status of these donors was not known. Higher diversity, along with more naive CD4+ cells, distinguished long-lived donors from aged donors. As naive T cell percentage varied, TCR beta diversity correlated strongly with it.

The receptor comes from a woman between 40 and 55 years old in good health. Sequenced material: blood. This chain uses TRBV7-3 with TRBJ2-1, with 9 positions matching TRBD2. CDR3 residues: CASSLTGTSPNEQFF. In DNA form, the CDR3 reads TGTGCCAGCAGCTTAACCGGGACTAGCCCCAATGAGCAGTTCTTC. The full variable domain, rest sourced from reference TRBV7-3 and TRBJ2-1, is GAGVSQTPSNKVTEKGKYVELRCDPISGHTALYWYRQSLGQGPEFLIYFQGTGAADDSGLPNDRFFAVRPEGSVSTLKIQRTERGDSAVYLCASSLTGTSPNEQFFGPGTRLTVL.